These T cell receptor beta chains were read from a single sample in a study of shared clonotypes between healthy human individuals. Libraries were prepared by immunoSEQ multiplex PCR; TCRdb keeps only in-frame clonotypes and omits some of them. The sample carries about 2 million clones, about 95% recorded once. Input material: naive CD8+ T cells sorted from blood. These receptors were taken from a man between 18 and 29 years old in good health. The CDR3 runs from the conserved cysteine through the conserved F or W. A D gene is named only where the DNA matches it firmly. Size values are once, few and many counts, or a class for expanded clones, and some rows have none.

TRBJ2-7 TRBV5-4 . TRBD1 CASSLGTGLYEQYF TGTGCCAGCAGCTTGGGGACAGGGCTCTACGAGCAGTACTTC
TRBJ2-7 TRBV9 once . CASSVGGFSYEQYF TGTGCCAGCAGCGTAGGCGGTTTCTCCTACGAGCAGTACTTC
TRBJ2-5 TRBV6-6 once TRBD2 CASSYIASGGQETQYF TGTGCCAGCAGTTACATTGCTAGCGGGGGACAAGAGACCCAGTACTTC
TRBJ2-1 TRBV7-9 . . CASSSPGHTEQFF TGTGCCAGCAGCTCACCGGGCCACACTGAGCAGTTCTTC
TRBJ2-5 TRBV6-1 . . CASSEVLGGEQDTQYF TGTGCCAGCAGTGAAGTGTTAGGGGGGGAACAAGACACCCAGTACTTC
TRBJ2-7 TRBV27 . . CASSLPGVRSYEQYF TGTGCCAGCAGTCTCCCCGGCGTCAGATCCTACGAGCAGTACTTC
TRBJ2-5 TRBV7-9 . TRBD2 CAIPEGLAGAGETQYF TGTGCCATACCAGAAGGACTAGCGGGAGCAGGGGAGACCCAGTACTTC
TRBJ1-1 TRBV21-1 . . CASSKVGTGTYTEAFF .
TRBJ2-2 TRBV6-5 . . CASSYSTARRTGELFF TGTGCCAGCAGTTACTCCACCGCACGCCGCACCGGGGAGCTGTTTTTT
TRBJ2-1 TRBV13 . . CASSSGGLSYNEQFF TGTGCCAGCAGCTCTGGGGGCCTCTCCTACAATGAGCAGTTCTTC
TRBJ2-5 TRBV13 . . CASSSDRGETQYF TGTGCCAGCAGCTCCGATCGGGGGGAGACCCAGTACTTC
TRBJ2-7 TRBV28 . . CASSLTTESYEQYF TGTGCCAGCAGTTTGACGACGGAATCCTACGAGCAGTACTTC
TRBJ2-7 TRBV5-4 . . CASSLGFDTYEQYF TGTGCCAGCAGCTTGGGGTTCGATACCTACGAGCAGTACTTC
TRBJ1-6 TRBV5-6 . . CASSLGSVDPDSPLHF TGTGCCAGCAGCTTGGGGAGTGTGGATCCGGATTCACCCCTCCACTTT
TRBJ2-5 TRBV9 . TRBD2 CASSSGGQETQYF TGTGCCAGCAGCTCGGGGGGCCAAGAGACCCAGTACTTC
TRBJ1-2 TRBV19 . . CASSMGWGPNDYTF TGTGCCAGTAGTATGGGGTGGGGCCCCAATGACTACACCTTC
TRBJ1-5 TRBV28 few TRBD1 CASSFRQGPQPQHF TGTGCCAGCAGTTTCAGACAGGGCCCTCAGCCCCAGCATTTT
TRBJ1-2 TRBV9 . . CASSRPRQDPYGYTF TGTGCCAGCAGCCGGCCCCGACAGGACCCCTATGGCTACACCTTC
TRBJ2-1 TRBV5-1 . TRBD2 CASSLAGGRGSYNEQFF TGCGCCAGCAGCTTGGCCGGCGGGAGAGGCTCCTACAATGAGCAGTTCTTC
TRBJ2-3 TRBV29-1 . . CSVEDPLAPPDTQYF TGCAGCGTTGAAGATCCCCTAGCGCCCCCAGATACGCAGTATTTT
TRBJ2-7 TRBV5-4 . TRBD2 CASSSEAGGEQYF TGTGCCAGCAGCTCCGAGGCGGGGGGCGAGCAGTACTTC
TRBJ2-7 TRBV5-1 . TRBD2 CASSLETSGYEQYF TGCGCCAGCAGCTTGGAGACTAGCGGTTACGAGCAGTACTTC